The clone carrying this T cell receptor (beta chain) was seen repeatedly, ten times or more. No antigen is known for it. This entry is derived from a study of identical twins. Findings and caveats of the study: Twin pairs' shared out-of-frame alpha sequences were enriched in low generation probability. Within beta out-of-frame sequences, the excess sharing observed between twins was weaker.

One entry per CDR3 protein, called by TCRdb with MiXCR from the 5' RACE reads. The data contain approximately 690,000 distinct CDR3 sequences, 5.5% to 6.5% of them seen just once; the ten biggest clones take up around 2%. The germline V and J ends were trimmed by 3 bases and 5 bases, with 10 bases remaining between them. The CDR3 has 13 amino acids. The clonotype was recovered from a man between 18 and 29 years old in good health. The specimen sequenced was naive T cells sorted from blood. This chain links TRBV12-3 or TRBV12-4 with TRBJ1-1; D is undetermined. As DNA, the CDR3 is TGTGCCAGCAGTTTTGGGATTAGGACTGAAGCTTTCTTT. This translates into CASSFGIRTEAFF.